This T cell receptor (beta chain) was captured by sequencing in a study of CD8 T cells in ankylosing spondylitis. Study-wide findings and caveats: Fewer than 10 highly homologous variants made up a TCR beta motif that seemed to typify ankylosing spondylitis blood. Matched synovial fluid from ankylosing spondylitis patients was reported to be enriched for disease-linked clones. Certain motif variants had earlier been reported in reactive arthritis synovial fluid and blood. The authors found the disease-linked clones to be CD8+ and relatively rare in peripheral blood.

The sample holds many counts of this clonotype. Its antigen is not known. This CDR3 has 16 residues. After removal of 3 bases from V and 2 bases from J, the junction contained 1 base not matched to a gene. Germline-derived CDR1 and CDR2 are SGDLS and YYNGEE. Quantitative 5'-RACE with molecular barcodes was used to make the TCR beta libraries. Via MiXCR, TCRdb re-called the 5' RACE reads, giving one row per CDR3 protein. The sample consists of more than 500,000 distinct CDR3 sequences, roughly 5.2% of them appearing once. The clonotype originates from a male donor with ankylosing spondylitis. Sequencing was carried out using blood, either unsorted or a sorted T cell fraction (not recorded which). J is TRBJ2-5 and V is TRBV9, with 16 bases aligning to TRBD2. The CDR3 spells CASSEGLAGGQETQYF. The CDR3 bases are TGTGCCAGCAGCGAGGGACTAGCGGGGGGGCAAGAGACCCAGTACTTC.